A selection of T cell receptor beta chains follows, all from one sample in a study of sequential checkpoint blockade in melanoma. Repertoires were generated with immunoSEQ multiplex PCR, while TCRdb's copy carries only in-frame clones and drops some. The table lists roughly 21,000 clones, roughly 30% of them singletons. The sequencing used tumor tissue (inferred from file names), collected from a patient given nivolumab and ipilimumab in sequence. The receptors were gathered from a human donor with melanoma. Each CDR3 is given with its conserved first and last residue. The D gene is left open where the match is weak. The listing skips clone size in some rows; elsewhere it reads once, few, many or a size class.

TRBV28,-,-,TRBJ2-1,TGTGCCAGCAGTTTCGGGGGAGAATGGGGGCAGTTCTTC,CASSFGGEWGQFF
TRBV25-1,-,-,TRBJ2-1,TGTGCCAGCAGTGGCCTCGGTTCCGGTGAGCAGTTCTTC,CASSGLGSGEQFF
TRBV23-1,-,-,TRBJ2-4,TGCGCCAGCAGTCAGCGACAGGTATATGTAGCCAAAAACATTCAGTACTTC,CASSQRQVYVAKNIQYF
TRBV19,-,-,TRBJ1-2,TGTGCCAGTAGTAAGAACAGCGAAAACTATGGCTACACCTTC,CASSKNSENYGYTF
TRBV28,few,-,TRBJ1-4,TGTGCCAGCAGTCTGCGACAGCGGGAAAAACTGTTTTTT,CASSLRQREKLFF
TRBV6-8,few,-,TRBJ2-5,TGTGCCAGCAGTTACTCGATTGGGGGCGGGGAGACCCAGTACTTC,CASSYSIGGGETQYF
TRBV7-7,many,-,TRBJ1-2,TGTGCCAGCAGCTTGTCTATGAGGTCAGACTATGGCTACACCTTC,CASSLSMRSDYGYTF
TRBV7-6,-,TRBD1,TRBJ2-3,TGTGCTAGCAGCCCCGACAGGGGGACAGATACGCAGTATTTT,CASSPDRGTDTQYF
TRBV12-5,-,-,TRBJ2-2,TGTGCCAGCATCCCGGGCGGGGCGAACACCGGGGAGCTGTTTTTT,CASIPGGANTGELFF
TRBV11-3,-,TRBD2,TRBJ2-1,TGTGCCAGCAGCTTACCGGGACTAGCGTCCGCCCAGCAGTTCTTC,CASSLPGLASAQQFF
TRBV18,-,-,TRBJ1-5,TGTGCCAGCTCACCGGGGGCGGGTCAGCCCCAGCATTTT,CASSPGAGQPQHF
TRBV6-8,few,TRBD1,TRBJ2-1,TGTGCCAGCAGTTACTCCCCGGGGACAGGGTATGGCAATGAGCAGTTCTTC,CASSYSPGTGYGNEQFF
TRBV11-3,few,TRBD2,TRBJ2-7,TGTGCCAGCAGCCAAGCCTCGGGACTAGCGGAGTACGAGCAGTACTTC,CASSQASGLAEYEQYF
TRBV9,many,TRBD1,TRBJ1-6,TGTGCCAGCAGCGCCACAGGGGTTAATTCACCCCTCCACTTT,CASSATGVNSPLHF
TRBV19,-,TRBD2,TRBJ2-1,TGTGCCAGTAGTATTGGGACTAGCGGGGGTAGGTACAATGAGCAGTTCTTC,CASSIGTSGGRYNEQFF
TRBV29-1,medium-sized,-,TRBJ1-1,TGCAGCGTTGAAGGTGGGGAGAACACTGAAGCTTTCTTT,CSVEGGENTEAFF
TRBV11-3,-,-,TRBJ2-7,TGTGCCAGCAGCGCAGACCTTGAAACTCACGAGCAGTACTTC,CASSADLETHEQYF
TRBV19,-,-,TRBJ1-6,TGTGCCAGTAGTCCGGGGGTCCTGGTGAGTTCACCCCTCCACTTT,CASSPGVLVSSPLHF
TRBV14,once,-,TRBJ2-5,TGTGCCAGCAGCCCCACCTACGGCAGGGAGCAAGAGACCCAGTACTTC,CASSPTYGREQETQYF
TRBV7-1,few,TRBD2,TRBJ2-2,TGTGCCAGCAGCTTAAATGGGAGGGGCGCGAACACCGGGGAGCTGTTTTTT,CASSLNGRGANTGELFF
TRBV11-3,many,-,TRBJ1-1,TGTGCCAGCAGCCCCAGAGGGAGGGACACTGAAGCTTTCTTT,CASSPRGRDTEAFF
TRBV11-3,-,TRBD2,TRBJ2-5,TGTGCCAGCAGCCAACTAGCGGGGGGGCAAGAGACCCAGTACTTC,CASSQLAGGQETQYF
TRBV27,few,TRBD2,TRBJ2-1,TGTGCCAGCAGTTTATCGGTCCTAGCGGGACTTGAGCAGTTCTTC,CASSLSVLAGLEQFF
TRBV9,-,TRBD1,TRBJ1-2,TGTGCCAGCAGCGTAGGACAGGGATCCTATGGCTACACCTTC,CASSVGQGSYGYTF